Shown below are 24 T cell receptor beta chains from a single sample sequenced in a study of T-cell reconstitution after alpha-beta-depleted transplantation in children. The authors prepared the TCRbeta library with unique molecular identifiers. MiXCR was run by TCRdb on the PCR reads, yielding one entry per CDR3 protein. Seen here are 65,000 to 70,000 distinct CDR3 sequences, roughly 5% observed once, and the top ten hold 15% to 20%. This specimen consisted of PBMCs, mostly from graft donor cells, obtained 180 days after TCRalphabeta/CD19-depleted stem cell transplant. The origin of the receptors is a boy in the first two years of life who had a stem cell transplant for acute myeloid leukemia, so the T cells may come from the graft donor.

This clonotype has a count of ten or more. The rearrangement links TRBV5-1 to TRBJ1-2, with 9 nucleotides matching TRBD1. The CDR3 loop spans 16 amino acids. Trimming took 1 base from V and 4 from J; bases not matched to a gene: 8. Germline V gene data show CDR1 as SGHRS and CDR2 as YFSETQ. The CDR3 nucleotides read TGCGCCAGCAGCTTGAACGGACAGGGGTCGCCCTATGGCTACACCTTC. The encoded protein is CASSLNGQGSPYGYTF.

This clonotype was detected many times. The rearrangement uses TRBV27 and TRBJ2-1; TRBD1 matches at 11 bases. Germline-derived CDR1 and CDR2 are MNHEY and SMNVEV (reference sequence). The CDR3 sequence is 15 residues long. Trimming removed 5 bases from V and 8 bases from J; junction bases left unmatched: 8. The CDR3: CASSPRDRGYDEQFF. For the CDR3, the DNA is TGTGCCAGCAGTCCACGGGACAGGGGGTACGATGAGCAGTTCTTC.

This clonotype occurred many times. The chain combines TRBV5-1 with TRBJ2-2; 10 nucleotides agree with TRBD2. V was pared by 1 base and J by 1 base, with 4 bases of the junction left unmatched. The CDR3 runs 17 residues. In germline, CDR1 is SGHRS, CDR2 YFSETQ. For the CDR3, the DNA is TGCGCCAGCAGCTTGCCTAGCGGGGGCCTGAACACCGGGGAGCTGTTTTTT. Its translation is CASSLPSGGLNTGELFF.

This clonotype was seen repeatedly, ten times or more. This rearrangement joins TRBV27 to TRBJ2-5; no clear D gene. Per the germline V gene, CDR1 is MNHEY and CDR2 is SMNVEV (reference sequence). V was cut by 2 bases and J by 5 bases, with 9 bases left in between. The CDR3 sequence is 13 residues long. The CDR3 bases are TGTGCCAGCAGTTTAAGGGTCCGGGAGACCCAGTACTTC. Translation gives CASSLRVRETQYF.

This clonotype was recorded many times. The chain employs TRBV2 and TRBJ1-1, with 9 bases aligning to TRBD1. The junction had 8 bases not matched to a gene; V was cut back by 7 bases and J by 5 bases. The length of the CDR3 is 14 residues. Germline V gene data show CDR1 as SNHLY and CDR2 as FYNNEI. The CDR3 coding sequence is TGTGCCAGCACACCGGGACAGGGAAGAACTGAAGCTTTCTTT. Amino acid sequence: CASTPGQGRTEAFF.

This clonotype showed up many times. The CDR3 is CATSDTDSYRKGNTGELFF. The CDR3 nucleotides are TGTGCCACCAGTGATACGGACTCTTATAGAAAGGGAAACACCGGGGAGCTGTTTTTT. The V gene is TRBV24-1, the J gene TRBJ2-2; the D gene is possibly TRBD2 (5 bases). Between the trimmed V and J ends, which lost 3 bases and 2 bases, there was a span of 21 bases. The CDR3 consists of 19 residues. CDR1 is KGHDR, CDR2 SFDVKD, per germline.

This clonotype showed up many times. The V and J genes are TRBV18 and TRBJ1-1, with D unclear. CDR1 is KGHSH, CDR2 LQKENI, per germline. V was trimmed by 1 base and J by 4 bases, leaving 13 bases between them. CDR3 size: 15 residues. CDR3 region: CASSPRVESGTEAFF. Here the CDR3 DNA reads TGTGCCAGCTCACCACGGGTGGAGTCCGGCACTGAAGCTTTCTTT.

This clonotype was detected many times. V usage is TRBV10-2 and J usage is TRBJ2-7; TRBD1 matches 9 bases. This CDR3 is 15 amino acids long. V lost 8 bases and J lost 7; bases outside the gene matches: 15. Germline-derived CDR1 and CDR2 are WSHSY and SAAADI. CDR3 residues: CASEQDGTGLREQYF. The CDR3 DNA reads TGCGCCAGCGAGCAGGACGGGACAGGGTTGAGGGAGCAGTACTTC.

This clonotype was seen many times. The chain joins TRBV4-3 to TRBJ2-1; D not certain. Between the trimmed V and J ends, which lost 6 bases and 2 bases, there was a span of 17 bases. CDR3 size: 16 residues. In germline, CDR1 is LGHNA, CDR2 YSLEER. The CDR3 nucleotides are TGCGCCAGCAGGTTTAAGGACGGGTCCCCCTACAATGAGCAGTTCTTC. Its translation is CASRFKDGSPYNEQFF.

This clonotype was seen many times. CDR3 amino acids: CSAEASSGITDTQYF. CDR3 DNA: TGCAGTGCGGAGGCCTCTAGCGGCATCACAGATACGCAGTATTTT. V and J are TRBV20-1 and TRBJ2-3; TRBD2 matches 7 bases. CDR3 length equals 15 residues. Germline CDR1 reads DFQATT; CDR2 reads SNEGSKA (reference sequence). The V gene end was trimmed by 6 bases and the J gene end by 2 bases; junction bases not matched to a gene: 11.

At least ten counts were recorded for this clonotype. This chain links TRBV7-9 with TRBJ2-7, with 8 bases aligning to TRBD1. This CDR3 contains 15 residues. The ends lost 3 bases at V and 3 bases at J; junction bases unmatched: 7. CDR1 SEHNR and CDR2 FQNEAQ come from the germline V gene (reference sequence). CDR3: CASSFDRGPLYEQYV. The CDR3 nucleotides are TGTGCCAGCAGCTTCGACAGGGGTCCCCTCTACGAGCAGTACGTC.

The chain has TRBV29-1 and TRBJ2-5, with D possibly being TRBD1 (5 bases). CDR3 length equals 13 residues. Germline assignment: CDR1 SQVTM and CDR2 ANQGSEA. The ends were cut back, 0 bases at V and 3 bases at J, with 8 bases in the middle. This chain's CDR3 is CSVEEVREETQYF. The CDR3 DNA is TGCAGCGTTGAAGAGGTCAGGGAAGAGACCCAGTACTTC. The full variable domain, rest sourced from reference TRBV29-1 and TRBJ2-5, is SAVISQKPSRDICQRGTSLTIQCQVDSQVTMMFWYRQQPGQSLTLIATANQGSEATYESGFVIDKFPISRPNLTFSTLTVSNMSPEDSSIYLCSVEEVREETQYFGPGTRLLVL.

This clonotype was seen a few times. The chain has TRBV20-1 and TRBJ1-3; unclear D gene. V lost 6 bases and J 0 bases, leaving 6 bases between the germline ends. CDR3 size: 12 residues. Germline CDR1 reads DFQATT; CDR2 reads SNEGSKA (reference sequence). CDR3 sequence: CSATASGNTIYF. CDR3 bases: TGCAGTGCCACGGCCTCTGGAAACACCATATATTTT.

This clonotype was detected many times. The rearrangement joins TRBV19 to TRBJ2-1; D may correspond to TRBD1 or TRBD2 (5 bases each). Germline CDR1 LNHDA, CDR2 SQIVND (reference sequence). The CDR3 spans 15 residues. Between the trimmed V and J ends, which lost 5 bases and 4 bases, there was a span of 15 bases. The CDR3 coding sequence is TGTGCCAGTAGTCTCTCCGGGACGGAGTACAATGAGCAGTTCTTC. Amino acid sequence: CASSLSGTEYNEQFF.

This clonotype was seen many times. The rearrangement uses TRBV10-3 and TRBJ2-7, with 8 positions matching TRBD1. CDR1 and CDR2 (germline): ENHRY, SYGVKD. The ends lost 4 bases at V and 7 bases at J; junction bases unmatched: 9. The CDR3 sequence is 14 residues long. CDR3 protein: CAISAGQGAEEQYV. For the CDR3, the DNA is TGTGCCATCAGTGCGGGGCAGGGGGCGGAGGAGCAGTACGTC.

This clonotype has at least ten counts. The chain is built from TRBV12-3 or TRBV12-4 and TRBJ2-2, with a possible D match to TRBD1 (5 bases). This CDR3 contains 16 residues. Trimming left V 1 base short and J 4 bases short, with 13 bases between. The CDR3 nucleotides read TGTGCCAGCAGTTTAGGAGCAGGGTACGGCACCGGGGAGCTGTTTTTT. It is translated as CASSLGAGYGTGELFF.

This clonotype occurred many times. The V call is TRBV20-1, the J call TRBJ2-7, with 8 bases that match TRBD2. V lost 2 bases to trimming and J lost 6 bases; unmatched junction nucleotides: 9. Germline lookup yields CDR1 DFQATT and CDR2 SNEGSKA (reference sequence). CDR3 length: 14 residues. The CDR3 reads CSARWLAGPGEQYV. DNA for the CDR3: TGCAGTGCTAGATGGCTAGCGGGCCCTGGCGAGCAGTACGTC.

This clonotype was counted a few times. The chain joins TRBV18 to TRBJ2-1; D gene ambiguous. This CDR3 is 13 amino acids long. V gave up 6 bases and J gave up 5 bases, with 11 bases separating them. The germline V gene encodes CDR1 KGHSH and CDR2 LQKENI. CDR3 DNA sequence: TGTGCCAGCTCCCCAAGGCGCGACAATGAGCAGTTCTTC. Protein sequence: CASSPRRDNEQFF.

This clonotype was seen at least ten times. The V and J genes are TRBV6-1 and TRBJ1-5, with unresolved D. Germline CDR1 reads MNHNS; CDR2 reads SASEGT. V was clipped by 3 bases and J by 0 bases, with 6 bases between them. The CDR3 extends over 14 amino acids. CDR3 bases: TGTGCCAGCAGTGACGGTCCTAGCAATCAGCCCCAGCATTTT. Protein: CASSDGPSNQPQHF.

This clonotype has ten or more counts. The rearrangement joins TRBV4-1 to TRBJ2-2; 9 bases fit TRBD1. The germline V gene has CDR1 MGHRA and CDR2 YSYEKL. This CDR3 comprises 17 residues. The ends lost 3 bases at V and 5 bases at J; junction bases unmatched: 10. The CDR3 bases are TGCGCCAGCAGCCATATCACACAGGGGGCGCGGACCGGGGAGCTGTTTTTT. It yields the protein CASSHITQGARTGELFF.

At least ten counts were recorded for this clonotype. The rearrangement uses TRBV5-5 and TRBJ1-1, with D possibly matching TRBD1 (6 bases). Germline V gene data show CDR1 as SGHKS and CDR2 as YYEKEE (reference sequence). Trimming pared 1 base from V and 0 bases from J, leaving 10 bases between. The CDR3 covers 15 residues. CDR3 DNA sequence: TGTGCCAGCAGCTTGAGGGAGGGGGTGAACACTGAAGCTTTCTTT. The encoded protein is CASSLREGVNTEAFF.

Ten or more counts support this clonotype. The chain employs TRBV12-3 or TRBV12-4 and TRBJ1-1; D is undetermined. V was shortened by 6 bases and J by 1 base, with 9 bases between the two germline ends. The CDR3 is 13 amino acids. CDR3 region: CASRDSRNTEAFF. The CDR3 DNA follows: TGTGCCAGCAGGGACTCTCGGAACACTGAAGCTTTCTTT.

This clonotype was detected many times. The chain combines TRBV7-2 with TRBJ2-5, with 9 bases identical to TRBD1. CDR1 and CDR2 (germline): SGHTA, FQGNSA. Germline trimming cut 1 base from V and 4 bases from J; bases unmatched to any gene: 4. The length of the CDR3 is 15 residues. CDR3 bases: TGTGCCAGCAGCTTAGACAGGGGGCGAATAGAGACCCAGTACTTC. Amino acids: CASSLDRGRIETQYF.

In this sample, this clonotype turned up many times. The gene calls are TRBV4-1 and TRBJ1-1, with D unclear. The CDR3 consists of 13 residues. Trimming pared 1 base from V and 1 base from J, leaving 4 bases between. In germline, CDR1 is MGHRA, CDR2 YSYEKL. CDR3 region: CASSQGGNTEAFF. In DNA form, the CDR3 reads TGCGCCAGCAGCCAAGGGGGGAACACTGAAGCTTTCTTT.